The present TCR beta chain was sequenced within a study of long-term antiretroviral therapy in people with HIV. Run at survey level, the immunoSEQ assay was version v3.0. The protocol was immunoSEQ multiplex PCR, while the TCRdb copy is restricted to in-frame clones and leaves out a portion. The sample lists about 18,000 clones, more than 80% occurring once. Per germline, CDR1 SNHLY and CDR2 FYNNEI. The V end was cut by 3 bases, the J end by 1 base, with 16 bases between. CDR3 length: 17 residues. V usage is TRBV2 and J usage is TRBJ2-1, with a weak D call TRBD2 (6 bases). The source material was unsorted PBMCs, sampled 0.6 years after starting antiretroviral therapy. The receptor was isolated from a woman between 18 and 29 years old with HIV. The CDR3: CASSDMGGVVSYNEQFF. The CDR3 coding sequence is TGTGCCAGCAGTGATATGGGCGGGGTTGTTTCCTACAATGAGCAGTTCTTC.